The 5 T cell receptor beta chains reported below all come from one sample, sequenced in a study of T cell responses to AZD1222 COVID-19 vaccine. Assay: immunoSEQ multiplex PCR; the TCRdb copy retains only in-frame clones and omits some. The data show tens of thousands of clones, around 81% seen once. The source material was peripheral blood, sampled 28 days after the second AZD1222 dose. The receptors come from an adult who received the AZD1222 COVID-19 vaccine.

This rearrangement joins TRBV29-1 to TRBJ1-1, with a tentative D call TRBD1 (5 bases). CDR3 length: 15 residues. The V end lost 4 bases, the J end lost 1 base, and 16 bases lay between the germline ends. Germline lookup yields CDR1 SQVTM and CDR2 ANQGSEA. CDR3 sequence reads: CSVAYGGSSNTEAFF. The CDR3 DNA reads TGCAGCGTTGCCTATGGGGGATCGTCGAACACTGAAGCTTTCTTT.

The chain employs TRBV3-1 (or the pseudogene TRBV3-2) and TRBJ2-5, with D unclear. The germline V gene has CDR1 LGHDT and CDR2 YNNKEL (reference sequence). The V end lost 0 bases, the J end lost 5 bases, and 19 bases lay between the germline ends. This CDR3 has 17 residues. The CDR3: CASSQDSFGEARETQYF. The CDR3 DNA reads as TGTGCCAGCAGCCAAGATTCTTTCGGAGAGGCCCGGGAGACCCAGTACTTC.

This chain links TRBV9 with TRBJ2-1; 8 positions agree with TRBD2. The germline V gene encodes CDR1 SGDLS and CDR2 YYNGEE. Trimming removed 1 base from V and 2 bases from J; junction bases left unmatched: 2. This CDR3 has 15 residues. The CDR3 region has the DNA TGTGCCAGCAGCGTAAACGGGGGGGCCTACAATGAGCAGTTCTTC. It is translated as CASSVNGGAYNEQFF.

The rearrangement joins TRBV6-1 to TRBJ1-2; 8 bases match TRBD1. This CDR3 is 15 amino acids long. The V segment lost 1 base and the J segment 7 bases; nucleotides outside the gene matches: 8. Germline CDR1 reads MNHNS; CDR2 reads SASEGT. CDR3 nucleotide sequence: TGTGCCAGCAGTGAAGTGGCAGGGGGCAGAGGTGGCTACACCTTC. Translating gives CASSEVAGGRGGYTF.

The chain links TRBV19 to TRBJ2-6; D remains ambiguous. V shed 1 base and J shed 0 bases, with 13 bases lying between them. From germline, CDR1 is LNHDA and CDR2 SQIVND (reference sequence). The CDR3 runs to 18 residues. CDR3 sequence (DNA): TGTGCCAGTAGTATAGCGGGCAGTACCTTCTCTGGGGCCAACGTCCTGACTTTC. Its protein product is CASSIAGSTFSGANVLTF.